This T cell receptor beta chain was found in a study of T cell responses to AZD1222 COVID-19 vaccine. Study-level results: In a largely white British group with more females than males, clonal diversity was possibly underestimated.

Trimming stripped 2 bases from V and 1 base from J, with 9 bases between. This CDR3 region has 14 residues. Germline assignment: CDR1 MNHEY and CDR2 SVGAGI. Profiled with immunoSEQ multiplex PCR; TCRdb holds only in-frame clones, not every one. The data show 90,000 to 150,000 clones, about 85% seen once. To note about this clone: Antigen: not known.

This TCR was sampled from an adult in good health. The rearrangement joins TRBV6-5 to TRBJ2-7; D gene uncertain. The specimen comprised peripheral blood, sampled on day 0 of AZD1222 vaccination. CDR3 nucleotides: TGTGCCAGCAGTTACGCTACGAGATCCTACGAGCAGTACTTC. Translation: CASSYATRSYEQYF.